A single sample gave rise to the 23 T cell receptor beta chains below, sequenced in a study of T cell repertoires in cytomegalovirus infection. These TCRs' antigens remain unknown. TCRdb used MiXCR to reprocess the reads, holding one entry per CDR3 protein. The sample has about 920,000 distinct CDR3 sequences, about 33% seen once. The sequencing here drew on cultured CD8+ T cells from PBMCs, taken from culture after CMV antigen stimulation. The receptors stem from a human donor in good health (CMV status not recorded). Some clones in this sample may be carry-over from other donors' samples.

On this clonotype: A much larger clone is a single base away; this may be a read error. This chain uses TRBV4-1 with TRBJ2-1; either TRBD1 or TRBD2 may supply D (5 bases each). From germline, CDR1 is MGHRA and CDR2 YSYEKL. This CDR3 has 17 amino acids. The chain's CDR3 is CASSPTGEGADYDEQFF. The CDR3 region has the DNA TGCGCCAGCAGCCCCACCGGGGAAGGGGCCGACTACGATGAGCAGTTCTTC.

The chain uses TRBV20-1 and TRBJ1-1; D ambiguous. This CDR3 spans 13 amino acids. V dropped 0 bases and J dropped 4 bases, with 9 bases sitting between them. The germline CDR1 and CDR2 sequences are DFQATT and SNEGSKA (reference sequence). In nucleotides, the CDR3 is TGCAGTGCTAGAGATCGAGGTGTCACTGAAGCTTTCTTT. It is translated as CSARDRGVTEAFF.

With regard to this clonotype: One end of the junction does not line up with germline, which may come from a read error. The V call is TRBV24-1, the J call TRBJ2-1; D call uncertain. This CDR3 has 14 amino acids. Germline V gene sequence: CDR1 KGHDR, CDR2 SFDVKD. DNA of the CDR3: TGTGCCACCAGTGATTTGGCAACGGGTCCTCCGATAGCCTTC. It translates to CATSDLATGPPIAF.

The V gene is TRBV6-6, the J gene TRBJ2-3, with a weak D call TRBD1 (5 bases). CDR3 length: 14 residues. Deletions cut 6 bases from V and 4 bases from J, with 14 bases between. Germline loops: CDR1 MNHNY, CDR2 SVGAGI (reference sequence). The CDR3 DNA reads as TGTGCCAGCAGAACGGATCAGGGCCCAGATACGCAGTATTTT. Amino acids: CASRTDQGPDTQYF.

The gene calls are TRBV7-6 and TRBJ1-5, with D uncertain. This CDR3 is built from 16 residues. In germline, CDR1 is SGHVS, CDR2 FNYEAQ. The germline V and J ends were trimmed by 4 bases and 0 bases, with 13 bases remaining between them. This CDR3 reads CASSSNLDSSNQPQHF. The CDR3 DNA sequence: TGTGCCAGCAGCTCCAATCTGGACTCTAGCAATCAGCCCCAGCATTTT.

Note on this clonotype: A much larger clonotype is one base distant, so this may be a read error. The chain combines TRBV6-5 with TRBJ2-1; the D gene is possibly TRBD1 (6 bases). The V gene lost 6 bases and the J gene lost 4 bases, with 13 bases spanning the gap. There are 14 residues in the CDR3. CDR1 and CDR2 (germline): MNHEY, SVGAGI. In DNA form, the CDR3 reads TGTGCCAGCAGCAACCGACAGGATTACAATGAGCAGTTCTTC. It is translated as CASSNRQDYNEQFF.

The sample holds many counts of this clonotype. This chain uses TRBV7-8 with TRBJ2-3; perhaps TRBD2 as D (5 bases). The CDR3 sequence is 15 residues long. Per germline, CDR1 SGHVS and CDR2 FQNEAQ. V dropped 3 bases and J dropped 2 bases, with 12 bases sitting between them. DNA of the CDR3: TGTGCCAGCAGCTTCCTAGCCCCCTCCACAGATACGCAGTATTTT. Amino acids: CASSFLAPSTDTQYF.

This clonotype was detected only a few times. This chain connects TRBV28 to TRBJ1-5; D unresolved. V lost 5 bases and J lost 2, with 10 bases in between. The CDR3 covers 14 residues. Per germline, CDR1 MDHEN and CDR2 SYDVKM. In DNA, the CDR3 is TGTGCCAGCAGTCCTATATGGGGCAATCAGCCCCAGCATTTT. This sequence encodes CASSPIWGNQPQHF.

This clonotype was seen once. The chain links TRBV20-1 to TRBJ1-1; tentatively, D is TRBD1 (5 bases). Trimming removed 0 bases from V and 4 bases from J, with 15 bases in between. CDR1 and CDR2 from the germline V gene are DFQATT and SNEGSKA (reference sequence). The CDR3 length is 15 residues. The CDR3 nucleotides are TGCAGTGCTAGAGATCTAGCGGTCGGGGGCACTGAAGCTTTCTTT. Protein product: CSARDLAVGGTEAFF.

The chain employs TRBV27 and TRBJ2-5; the D gene is possibly TRBD1 (6 bases). V lost 2 bases to trimming and J lost 10 bases, with 11 bases between them. The CDR3 runs 12 residues. CDR1 and CDR2 (germline): MNHEY, SMNVEV (reference sequence). CDR3 residues: CASSLIGGDQYF. The CDR3 nucleotides are TGTGCCAGCAGTTTAATAGGGGGTGACCAGTACTTC.

This chain uses TRBV10-2 with TRBJ2-1, with D possibly TRBD2 on 5 matching bases. From germline, CDR1 is WSHSY and CDR2 SAAADI. The CDR3 spans 13 residues. Between the trimmed V and J ends, which lost 6 bases and 4 bases, there was a span of 10 bases. The CDR3 nucleotides read TGCGCCAGCAGGGGAGAAAGTTACAATGAGCAGTTCTTC. Amino acid sequence: CASRGESYNEQFF.

This clonotype was found a few times. The gene calls are TRBV28 and TRBJ1-1; 8 nucleotides align to TRBD1. This CDR3 is built from 15 residues. V trimming: 5 bases; J trimming: 1 base; junction bases outside the gene matches: 6. The germline CDR1 and CDR2 sequences are MDHEN and SYDVKM. Here the CDR3 reads CASSQDRGSNTEAFF. CDR3 nucleotides: TGTGCCAGCAGTCAAGACAGGGGATCGAACACTGAAGCTTTCTTT.

The V call is TRBV10-3, the J call TRBJ1-1; 7 bases are a match to TRBD1. V was clipped by 1 base and J by 1 base; unmatched bases: 6. The CDR3 extends over 16 amino acids. The germline V gene encodes CDR1 ENHRY and CDR2 SYGVKD. CDR3 region: CAISEFTTGRNTEAFF. CDR3 in DNA: TGTGCCATCAGTGAGTTTACGACAGGGCGGAACACTGAAGCTTTCTTT.

The chain carries TRBV27 and TRBJ2-3; the match to TRBD2 covers 12 bases. The CDR3 extends over 16 amino acids. After removal of 5 bases from V and 4 bases from J, the junction contained 7 bases not matched to a gene. Germline-derived CDR1 and CDR2 are MNHEY and SMNVEV (reference sequence). DNA of the CDR3: TGTGCCAGCAGTCGCGCACTAGCGGGGGGTGCAGATACGCAGTATTTT. As protein: CASSRALAGGADTQYF.

The genes are TRBV4-1 and TRBJ1-2, with D possibly TRBD1 on 6 matching bases. Trimming took off 4 bases at V and 6 bases at J, with 24 bases between the two ends. The CDR3 covers 17 residues. CDR1 and CDR2 (germline): MGHRA, YSYEKL. CDR3 region: CASSPNYFGTTFDGYTF. CDR3 DNA: TGCGCCAGCAGCCCAAACTACTTCGGGACAACCTTTGATGGCTACACCTTC.

This clonotype was counted once. The chain links TRBV29-1 to TRBJ1-6, with 8 bases identical to TRBD1. Germline V gene data show CDR1 as SQVTM and CDR2 as ANQGSEA. Germline trimming cut 6 bases from V and 6 bases from J; bases unmatched to any gene: 7. The CDR3 is 14 residues long. Written as DNA, the CDR3 is TGCAGCGTCAGATCAGGGGGCCTTAATTCACCCCTCCACTTT. It encodes CSVRSGGLNSPLHF.

This clonotype was seen many times. V is TRBV7-9 and J is TRBJ1-1; TRBD1 matches at 10 bases. With 8 bases clipped from V and 5 bases from J, the junction kept 8 bases outside the gene matches. Germline CDR1 is SEHNR and CDR2 is FQNEAQ (reference sequence). CDR3 length: 14 residues. The CDR3 is CASFMGGQGTEAFF. The CDR3 DNA reads TGTGCCAGCTTCATGGGGGGACAGGGGACTGAAGCTTTCTTT.

This chain links TRBV6-5 with TRBJ1-2; the D gene is possibly TRBD1 (5 bases). The CDR3 has 14 amino acids. With 4 bases removed from V and 6 bases from J, the gap between germline ends came to 15 bases. Looked up from germline, CDR1 is MNHEY and CDR2 is SVGAGI. The CDR3: CASSFSGQFDGYTF. In nucleotides, the CDR3 is TGTGCCAGCAGTTTCTCCGGACAATTTGATGGCTACACCTTC.

For this clonotype: The germline gene is not matched at one end of the junction; a read error may be the cause. V usage is TRBV11-3 and J usage is TRBJ2-5; unclear D gene. From germline, CDR1 is SGHNT and CDR2 YENEEA. The length of the CDR3 is 14 residues. CDR3 in DNA: TGTGCCAGCAGCTCCCCAGGTCACCACGAGACCCAGTACTTC. Protein: CASSSPGHHETQYF.

In its sample, this clonotype was seen a few times. The DNA for the CDR3 is TGTGCCAGCAGTTTATCGAGGGGCCTAGCGGCAAACACCGGGGAGCTGTTTTTT. It specifies CASSLSRGLAANTGELFF. J is TRBJ2-2 and V is TRBV27; 7 bases fit TRBD2. V was pared by 0 bases and J by 2 bases, with 9 bases of the junction left unmatched. The length of the CDR3 is 18 residues. The germline gives CDR1 MNHEY, CDR2 SMNVEV (reference sequence).

This clonotype has just a few counts. The chain has TRBV7-3 and TRBJ2-1; unclear D gene. Germline assignment: CDR1 SGHTA and CDR2 FQGTGA. The length of the CDR3 is 15 residues. Trimming stripped 1 base from V and 0 bases from J, with 7 bases between. The DNA for the CDR3 is TGTGCCAGCAGCTTAAAGGGTTACTCCTACAATGAGCAGTTCTTC. Its protein is CASSLKGYSYNEQFF.

This clonotype was seen a handful of times. The chain couples TRBV19 to TRBJ1-4; D remains unclear. Trimming stripped 3 bases from V and 7 bases from J, with 15 bases between. The CDR3 is 15 residues long. Germline CDR1 LNHDA, CDR2 SQIVND (reference sequence). The CDR3 bases are TGTGCCAGTAGTATGCGAGTTGCGTTGCCTGAAAAACTGTTTTTT. Protein: CASSMRVALPEKLFF.

This clonotype was picked up many times. The CDR3 here is CSARDARGANKKILQDYEQYF. In DNA, the CDR3 is TGCAGTGCTAGAGACGCCCGGGGGGCTAACAAAAAAATCCTCCAGGACTACGAGCAGTACTTC. The chain links TRBV20-1 to TRBJ2-7; D possibly corresponds to TRBD2 (7 bases). The CDR3 sequence is 21 residues long. CDR1 is DFQATT, CDR2 SNEGSKA, per germline (reference sequence). Trimming cost V 0 bases and J 3 bases, with 33 bases left between them.